The present TCR beta chain was sequenced within a study of T cells in Graves' hyperthyroidism and ophthalmopathy. Study context: Peripheral blood was taken when the disease was first diagnosed, before any treatment began.

Researchers amplified the TCR beta CDR3 regions from RNA transcripts. RT-PCR in the first round (using the HTBI primer set) targeted the TCR CDR3. TCRdb re-called the multiplex PCR reads with MiXCR, one entry per CDR3 protein. The sample records about 410,000 distinct CDR3 sequences, roughly 15% being singletons. Comment on this clonotype: The antigen is unknown.

With duration under 3 months, ophthalmopathy was active: Clinical Activity Score at least 3, NOSPECS at least 4. The study, taken as a whole, reports: Most thyroid-expanded clonotypes above 0.001 were also found in blood. A 13 V-J model separated ophthalmopathy from stable hyperthyroidism.

The clonotype originates from a man in his late teens or twenties with Graves' ophthalmopathy. Sequenced sample: blood.

CDR3 protein: CSASRLGGGDTGELFF. CDR3 DNA: TGCAGTGCTAGCCGACTCGGGGGAGGCGACACCGGGGAGCTGTTTTTT. This sequence joins TRBV20-1 and TRBJ2-2; perhaps TRBD2 as D (6 bases). The germline V and J ends were trimmed by 3 bases and 3 bases, with 17 bases remaining between them. The CDR3 is 16 residues long. Germline lookup yields CDR1 DFQATT and CDR2 SNEGSKA (reference sequence).